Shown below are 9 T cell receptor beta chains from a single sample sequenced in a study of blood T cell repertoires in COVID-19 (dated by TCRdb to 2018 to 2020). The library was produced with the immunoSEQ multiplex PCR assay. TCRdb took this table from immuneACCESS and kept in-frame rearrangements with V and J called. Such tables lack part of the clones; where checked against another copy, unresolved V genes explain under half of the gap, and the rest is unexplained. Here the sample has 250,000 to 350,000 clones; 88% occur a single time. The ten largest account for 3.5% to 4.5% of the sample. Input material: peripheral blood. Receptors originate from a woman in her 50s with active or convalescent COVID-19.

This chain's CDR3 is CASSTDRLNSPLHF. CDR3 bases: TGTGCCAGTAGTACCGACAGGTTAAATTCACCCCTCCACTTT. This rearrangement joins TRBV19 to TRBJ1-6; D is perhaps TRBD1 (6 bases). CDR1 is LNHDA and CDR2 is SQIVND in the germline V gene (reference sequence). CDR3 length: 14 amino acids. V lost 4 bases to trimming and J lost 7 bases, with 11 bases between them. The entire variable domain, with the rest obtained from reference TRBV19 and TRBJ1-6, is as follows: DGGITQSPKYLFRKEGQNVTLSCEQNLNHDAMYWYRQDPGQGLRLIYYSQIVNDFQKGDIAEGYSVSREKKESFPLTVTSAQKNPTAFYLCASSTDRLNSPLHFGNGTRLTVT.

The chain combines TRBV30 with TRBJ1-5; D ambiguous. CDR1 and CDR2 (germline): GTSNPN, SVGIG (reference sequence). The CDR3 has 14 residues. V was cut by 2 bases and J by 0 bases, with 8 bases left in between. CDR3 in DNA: TGTGCCTGGAGTCGGGAGTATAGCAATCAGCCCCAGCATTTT. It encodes CAWSREYSNQPQHF.

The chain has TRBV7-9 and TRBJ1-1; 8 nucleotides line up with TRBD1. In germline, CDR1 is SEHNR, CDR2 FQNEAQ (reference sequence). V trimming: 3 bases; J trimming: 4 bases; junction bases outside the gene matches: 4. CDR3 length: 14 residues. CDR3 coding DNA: TGTGCCAGCAGCTTTGATGGACAGGGCACTGAAGCTTTCTTT. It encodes CASSFDGQGTEAFF.

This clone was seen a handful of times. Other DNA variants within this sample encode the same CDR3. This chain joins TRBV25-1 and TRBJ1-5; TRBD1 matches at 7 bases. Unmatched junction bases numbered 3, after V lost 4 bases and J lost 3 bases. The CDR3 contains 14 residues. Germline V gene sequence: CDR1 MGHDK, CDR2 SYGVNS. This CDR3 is CASSGQGDNQPQHF. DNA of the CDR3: TGTGCCAGCAGTGGACAGGGTGACAATCAGCCCCAGCATTTT.

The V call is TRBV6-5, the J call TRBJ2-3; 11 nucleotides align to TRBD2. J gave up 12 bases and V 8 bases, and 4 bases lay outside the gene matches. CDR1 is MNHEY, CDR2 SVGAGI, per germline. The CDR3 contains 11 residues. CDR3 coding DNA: TGTGCCAGCGCTAGCGGGGGGCCCCAGTATTTT. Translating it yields CASASGGPQYF.

The CDR3 loop is CASSLGLREKLFF. In DNA, the CDR3 is TGTGCCAGCAGCTTAGGGCTCCGTGAAAAACTGTTTTTT. The rearrangement joins TRBV7-8 to TRBJ1-4, with D unresolved. CDR1 is SGHVS, CDR2 FQNEAQ, per germline. Trimming cost V 1 base and J 7 bases, with 7 bases left between them. This CDR3 contains 13 residues.

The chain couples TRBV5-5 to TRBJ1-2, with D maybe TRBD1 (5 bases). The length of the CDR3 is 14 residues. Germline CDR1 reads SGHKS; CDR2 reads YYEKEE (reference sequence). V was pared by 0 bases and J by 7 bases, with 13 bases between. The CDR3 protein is CASSLGAGLGGYTF. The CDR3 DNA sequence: TGTGCCAGCAGCTTGGGTGCAGGGTTAGGTGGCTACACCTTC.

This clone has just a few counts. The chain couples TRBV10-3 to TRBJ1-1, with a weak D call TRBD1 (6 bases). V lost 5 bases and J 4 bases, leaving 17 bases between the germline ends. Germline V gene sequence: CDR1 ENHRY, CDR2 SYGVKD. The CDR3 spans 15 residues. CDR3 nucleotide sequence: TGTGCCATCAGTCGACTCGCCGGGACACTCACTGAAGCTTTCTTT. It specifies CAISRLAGTLTEAFF.

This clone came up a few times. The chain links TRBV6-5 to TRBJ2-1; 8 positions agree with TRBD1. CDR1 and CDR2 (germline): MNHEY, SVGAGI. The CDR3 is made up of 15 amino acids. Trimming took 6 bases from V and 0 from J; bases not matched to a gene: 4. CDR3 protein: CASRDTGGSYNEQFF. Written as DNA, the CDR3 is TGTGCCAGCAGGGACACAGGGGGCTCCTACAATGAGCAGTTCTTC.